One and the same sample provided the 19 T cell receptor beta chains below, sequenced in a study of post-analysis software for immune sequencing data (dated by TCRdb to the mid-2010s). Points the paper makes about the study in general: Significantly higher frequencies in patients than in controls were found for a handful of TRBV segments, including TRBV5-6, TRBV5-1 and TRBV20-1.

These TCRs' antigens remain unknown. Library creation used PCR. The data were produced on an Illumina HiSeq 2500. To reduce PCR and sequencing biases, unique molecular identifiers were incorporated into the TCR beta cDNA libraries. TCRdb reworked the public reads: Q25 trimming with fastp, MiXCR clone assembly, productive beta chains retained. Under each unique CDR3 protein, matching rows form one entry showing the most common genes and DNA. This sample comprises approximately 150,000 distinct CDR3 sequences, about 30% of them detected only once. Together, the top ten hold approximately 1.6% of the sample. The sample was blood. These receptors were taken from a girl aged 10 to 17 with multiple sclerosis.

The CDR3 loop is CASSLDGRGEQYF. The CDR3 DNA is TGTGCCAGCAGCCTGGACGGAAGAGGCGAGCAGTACTTC. The V and J genes are TRBV3-1 and TRBJ2-7; D gene ambiguous. Germline lookup yields CDR1 LGHDT and CDR2 YNNKEL (reference sequence). Trimming removed 4 bases from V and 6 bases from J, with 13 bases in between. This CDR3 has 13 residues.

The chain couples TRBV7-6 to TRBJ2-3; 9 bases align to TRBD2. V trimming: 2 bases; J trimming: 2 bases; junction bases outside the gene matches: 17. The CDR3 covers 20 residues. The germline gives CDR1 SGHVS, CDR2 FNYEAQ. CDR3 DNA sequence: TGTGCCAGCAGCTTAATGGCTAGCGGGACCCGTCAGCGAAACACAGATACGCAGTATTTT. Amino acids: CASSLMASGTRQRNTDTQYF.

Only a few counts were recorded for this clonotype. Just one base apart from a much larger clone, this may be a read error. The CDR3 nucleotides are TGTGCCACCAGGGAAGGGCAACTAAGCTCCTACAATGAGCAGTACTTC. It translates to CATREGQLSSYNEQYF. The V and J genes are TRBV15 and TRBJ2-1, with D hard to call. The J call is in doubt because the DNA end fits TRBJ2-7 better. This CDR3 comprises 16 residues. Germline values: CDR1 LNHNV, CDR2 YYDKDF (reference sequence).

Concerning this clonotype itself: This may come from a read error, since a much larger clone is one base off. The genes are TRBV5-1 and TRBJ2-1; TRBD2 matches 7 bases. The CDR3 loop spans 15 amino acids. J gave up 8 bases and V 4 bases, and 12 bases lay outside the gene matches. Germline CDR1 reads SGHRS; CDR2 reads YFSETQ. The CDR3 spells CASSPGSSGRDEQFF. The DNA of the CDR3 is TGCGCCAGCAGCCCGGGGTCTAGCGGAAGGGATGAGCAGTTCTTC.

This clonotype was counted only a few times. The chain employs TRBV18 and TRBJ1-2; D remains ambiguous. V was trimmed by 0 bases and J by 7 bases, leaving 9 bases between them. Germline values: CDR1 KGHSH, CDR2 LQKENI. The CDR3 has 13 amino acids. The CDR3 protein is CASSPPRVGGYTF. The CDR3, as DNA: TGTGCCAGCTCACCACCGCGGGTAGGTGGCTACACCTTC.

The table lists this clonotype with many counts. The chain has TRBV20-1 and TRBJ2-1; D perhaps matches TRBD2 (6 bases). CDR3 size: 13 residues. CDR1 is DFQATT and CDR2 is SNEGSKA in the germline V gene (reference sequence). Trimming removed 5 bases at V and 10 bases at J, with 18 bases between. The CDR3 region has the DNA TGCAGTGCTCGGGAGATAGGCCGACGAGAGCAGTTCTTC. Amino acid sequence: CSAREIGRREQFF.

V and J are TRBV28 and TRBJ1-1; 7 bases map to TRBD1. The CDR3 runs 14 residues. With 6 bases clipped from V and 4 bases from J, the junction kept 8 bases outside the gene matches. Germline CDR1 MDHEN, CDR2 SYDVKM. The CDR3: CASRGQFGGTEAFF. In DNA form, the CDR3 reads TGTGCCAGCAGGGGACAGTTCGGAGGCACTGAAGCTTTCTTT.

Ten or more counts support this clonotype. The chain carries TRBV24-1 and TRBJ2-5; the D is unclear. The CDR3 runs 13 residues. Germline-derived CDR1 and CDR2 are KGHDR and SFDVKD. V shed 6 bases and J shed 0 bases, with 7 bases lying between them. CDR3 amino acids: CATSHGNQETQYF. In DNA form, the CDR3 reads TGTGCCACCAGTCATGGTAACCAAGAGACCCAGTACTTC.

This chain uses TRBV6-1 with TRBJ1-6, with TRBD1 matching 8 bases. The CDR3 loop spans 15 amino acids. CDR1 MNHNS and CDR2 SASEGT come from the germline V gene. The V gene end was trimmed by 1 base and the J gene end by 10 bases; junction bases not matched to a gene: 6. CDR3 residues: CASSEETGVNSPLHF. For the CDR3, the DNA is TGTGCCAGCAGTGAAGAGACAGGGGTGAACTCACCCCTCCACTTT.

The V gene is TRBV7-2, the J gene TRBJ2-3; either TRBD1 or TRBD2 may fit D (5 bases each). There are 17 residues in the CDR3. Germline CDR1 is SGHTA and CDR2 is FQGNSA. Trimming left V 2 bases short and J 4 bases short, with 19 bases between. The CDR3 here is CASSLKAPGLASDTQYF. The CDR3 DNA reads TGTGCCAGCAGCTTAAAGGCCCCGGGGCTAGCCTCAGATACGCAGTATTTT.

V is TRBV25-1 and J is TRBJ1-1; D uncertain. With 6 bases removed from V and 2 bases from J, the gap between germline ends came to 16 bases. The CDR3 has 15 residues. The germline V gene has CDR1 MGHDK and CDR2 SYGVNS. The CDR3 loop is CASSPITGLNTEAFF. In DNA, the CDR3 is TGTGCCAGCAGCCCAATCACGGGCCTAAACACTGAAGCTTTCTTT.

The gene calls are TRBV12-3 or TRBV12-4 and TRBJ1-1; TRBD1 is a possible D gene (6 bases). Trimming left V 1 base short and J 5 bases short, with 11 bases between. The CDR3 spans 14 residues. CDR3: CASSLGHRDTEAFF. For the CDR3, the DNA is TGTGCCAGCAGTTTAGGCCACAGGGATACTGAAGCTTTCTTT.

This clonotype was seen more than once but under ten times. The chain carries TRBV6-5 and TRBJ1-2; 7 nucleotides line up with TRBD1. Germline trimming cut 5 bases from V and 5 bases from J; bases unmatched to any gene: 14. There are 16 residues in the CDR3. Germline V gene data show CDR1 as MNHEY and CDR2 as SVGAGI. CDR3 loop: CASSNSWDSSRYGYTF. The CDR3 DNA reads as TGTGCCAGCAGTAACAGCTGGGACAGTTCGCGATATGGCTACACCTTC.

The chain joins TRBV3-1 to TRBJ2-4, with D possibly called TRBD1 or TRBD2 (5 bases each). Germline CDR1 and CDR2: LGHDT and YNNKEL (reference sequence). The CDR3 has 16 residues. Between the trimmed V and J ends, which lost 0 bases and 5 bases, there was a span of 14 bases. This CDR3 is CASSQDLSLGQNIQYF. CDR3 bases: TGTGCCAGCAGCCAAGATTTGTCACTGGGACAAAACATTCAGTACTTC.

For this clonotype: A much larger clonotype is one base distant, so this may be a read error. The gene calls are TRBV5-1 and TRBJ2-3; TRBD1 might be the D (6 bases). Per the germline V gene, CDR1 is SGHRS and CDR2 is YFSETQ. The length of the CDR3 is 15 residues. The CDR3 loop is CTSSRAGESTDTQYF. The CDR3, as DNA: TGCACCAGCAGCCGCGCAGGGGAAAGCACAGATACGCAGTATTTT.

To note about this clonotype: A read error may explain this, as a much larger clone is one base away. The gene calls are TRBV20-1 and TRBJ2-7; the D gene could be TRBD1 or TRBD2 (6 bases each). Looked up from germline, CDR1 is DFQATT and CDR2 is SNEGSKA (reference sequence). Trimming stripped 2 bases from V and 9 bases from J, with 14 bases between. The CDR3 has 12 residues. CDR3 coding DNA: TGCAGTGCTAGACTAGCCGGGGGCGGGCAGTACTTC. Translation gives CSARLAGGGQYF.

Many counts were recorded for this clonotype. The V call is TRBV6-2 or TRBV6-3, the J call TRBJ2-7; D remains ambiguous. CDR1 is MNHEY and CDR2 is SVGEGT in the germline V gene. This CDR3 comprises 12 residues. V was clipped by 7 bases and J by 6 bases, with 13 bases between them. CDR3 sequence: CASTPASGEQYF. CDR3 bases: TGTGCCAGCACTCCTGCCTCGGGCGAGCAGTACTTC.

Worth noting for this clonotype: A clone one base away is much larger, so this may be a read error. V gene TRBV20-1 combines with J gene TRBJ2-1, with D unclear. The V end was cut by 6 bases, the J end by 2 bases, with 14 bases between. CDR1 and CDR2 from the germline V gene are DFQATT and SNEGSKA (reference sequence). This CDR3 has 14 amino acids. CDR3: CSAPSAHTYNEQFF. The DNA of the CDR3 is TGCAGTGCCCCCTCAGCGCACACCTACAATGAGCAGTTCTTC.

The chain employs TRBV5-1 and TRBJ1-1, with 8 bases aligning to TRBD1. The CDR3 is 15 amino acids. Germline-derived CDR1 and CDR2 are SGHRS and YFSETQ. V dropped 4 bases and J dropped 0; count of bases not matched to a gene: 5. CDR3 bases: TGCGCCAGCAGCGCCGGGACAGGTATGAACACTGAAGCTTTCTTT. It is translated as CASSAGTGMNTEAFF.